The sequence of this T cell receptor beta chain was determined in a study of blood T cells in healthy people across ages. CDR3 length equals 17 residues. With V trimmed by 6 bases and J by 6 bases, 13 bases remained unmatched. CDR1 ENHRY and CDR2 SYGVKD come from the germline V gene. Using a J-beta primer mix together with a sample-barcoded 5' primer, a second PCR was run for roughly 6 to 12 cycles. TCRdb analysed the 5' RACE reads with MiXCR anew, one entry per CDR3 protein. The data hold approximately 780,000 distinct CDR3 sequences, with roughly 26% observed a single time. These same data were also listed under a study on T cells of mothers and their children.

The chain combines TRBV10-3 with TRBJ2-3, with TRBD2 identical over 12 bases. The sample consisted of blood. This TCR was recovered from a boy between 10 and 17 years old in good health. The CDR3 DNA sequence: TGTGCCATCAGACCTGGACTAGCGGGGACCGCCGAGGATACGCAGTATTTT. It encodes CAIRPGLAGTAEDTQYF.